The 30 T cell receptor beta chains listed next were all sequenced from one sample in a study of CD8 T cells in Susac syndrome. RNA, at 0.5 to 1 ug, was reverse transcribed with random hexamers. Each CDR3 protein is one row after TCRdb ran MiXCR on the immunoSEQ multiplex PCR reads. The top ten hold 0.082% of the sample, which has 200,000 to 250,000 distinct CDR3 sequences, just under 95% seen once. The sample taken for sequencing was CD4+ T cells from PBMCs. The receptor set was obtained from a human donor with multiple sclerosis.

CDR3 protein: CASRGPGEGAYNEQFF. The CDR3 DNA reads as TGTGCCAGCCGAGGCCCAGGGGAGGGGGCATACAATGAGCAGTTCTTC. The gene calls are TRBV9 and TRBJ2-1; D is possibly TRBD1 or TRBD2 (7 bases each). CDR1 SGDLS and CDR2 YYNGEE come from the germline V gene. V lost 7 bases and J 4 bases, leaving 21 bases between the germline ends. CDR3 length equals 16 residues.

This chain links TRBV14 with TRBJ1-6; TRBD1 is a possible D gene (6 bases). The CDR3 sequence is 14 residues long. Germline-derived CDR1 and CDR2 are SGHDN and FVKESK. Trimming left V 3 bases short and J 12 bases short, with 15 bases between. The CDR3 DNA reads as TGTGCCAGCAGCCAGACAGGCTATCCCCAACCCCTCCACTTT. This translates into CASSQTGYPQPLHF.

V usage is TRBV30 and J usage is TRBJ2-7, with unresolved D. Trimming left V 2 bases short and J 0 bases short, with 11 bases between. Germline values: CDR1 GTSNPN, CDR2 SVGIG (reference sequence). This CDR3 spans 14 amino acids. Here the CDR3 reads CAWSTVSGSYEQYV. The CDR3 DNA is TGTGCCTGGAGTACGGTTTCGGGCTCCTACGAGCAGTACGTC.

V gene TRBV20-1 combines with J gene TRBJ2-1, with unresolved D. CDR3 size: 13 residues. The V gene lost 6 bases and the J gene lost 8 bases, with 17 bases spanning the gap. Germline CDR1 is DFQATT and CDR2 is SNEGSKA (reference sequence). The CDR3 spells CSASGPPSDEQFF. The CDR3 region has the DNA TGCAGTGCGTCCGGGCCCCCTTCGGATGAGCAGTTCTTC.

This clonotype came up once. The CDR3 is CASSVVSGYSYNEQFF. CDR3 nucleotides: TGTGCCAGCAGCGTAGTTAGCGGGTACTCCTACAATGAGCAGTTCTTC. The gene calls are TRBV9 and TRBJ2-1; 7 bases match TRBD2. In germline, CDR1 is SGDLS, CDR2 YYNGEE. Trimming at V came to 0 bases and at J to 0 bases, leaving 3 bases not matched to a gene. This CDR3 has 16 residues.

The J gene is TRBJ2-3, the V gene TRBV19, with 7 bases that match TRBD1. The V gene end was trimmed by 7 bases and the J gene end by 4 bases; junction bases not matched to a gene: 14. The CDR3 length is 16 residues. The germline V gene encodes CDR1 LNHDA and CDR2 SQIVND (reference sequence). The CDR3 bases are TGTGCCAGTACGGGGACAGAGCAGCTAGCTCCAGATACGCAGTATTTT. This codes for CASTGTEQLAPDTQYF.

This chain links TRBV7-6 with TRBJ1-2, with D unresolved. Trimming took off 0 bases at V and 6 bases at J, with 8 bases between the two ends. CDR3 length equals 13 residues. The germline gives CDR1 SGHVS, CDR2 FNYEAQ. The CDR3 bases are TGTGCCAGCAGCTTAGCAAGGCGTGATGGCTACACCTTC. The encoded protein is CASSLARRDGYTF.

This sequence joins TRBV7-9 and TRBJ2-1, with 9 bases identical to TRBD2. Germline-derived CDR1 and CDR2 are SEHNR and FQNEAQ (reference sequence). The J segment lost 12 bases and the V segment lost 3 bases, leaving 6 bases of the junction unmatched. This CDR3 is built from 13 residues. The CDR3 here is CASSFDLAGAQFF. Written as DNA, the CDR3 is TGTGCCAGCAGCTTCGACTTAGCGGGGGCGCAGTTCTTC.

The V and J genes are TRBV20-1 and TRBJ2-1, with no clear D. The V gene's germline CDR1 is DFQATT and CDR2 SNEGSKA (reference sequence). The CDR3 has 11 amino acids. V was shortened by 6 bases and J by 15 bases, with 18 bases between the two germline ends. CDR3: CSAIFQGIRFF. In DNA, the CDR3 is TGCAGTGCCATCTTCCAAGGCATCCGGTTCTTC.

V and J are TRBV7-9 and TRBJ2-3, with TRBD2 as a possible D gene (7 bases). Germline CDR1 is SEHNR and CDR2 is FQNEAQ (reference sequence). The CDR3 totals 15 residues. With 3 bases removed from V and 3 bases from J, the gap between germline ends came to 13 bases. The CDR3 region is CASSFRGGATDTQYF. CDR3 bases: TGTGCCAGCAGCTTCCGAGGGGGGGCTACAGATACGCAGTATTTT. Supplemented by reference TRBV7-9 and TRBJ2-3, the full variable domain reads DTGVSQNPRHKITKRGQNVTFRCDPISEHNRLYWYRQTLGQGPEFLTYFQNEAQLEKSRLLSDRFSAERPKGSFSTLEIQRTEQGDSAMYLCASSFRGGATDTQYFGPGTRLTVL.

The V and J genes are TRBV9 and TRBJ1-2; D possibly corresponds to TRBD1 (5 bases). The CDR3 has 14 amino acids. Looked up from germline, CDR1 is SGDLS and CDR2 is YYNGEE. V was clipped by 2 bases and J by 3 bases, with 11 bases between them. The CDR3 is CASSVDGADYGYTF. In DNA, the CDR3 is TGTGCCAGCAGCGTCGACGGGGCGGACTATGGCTACACCTTC.

The chain employs TRBV20-1 and TRBJ2-3; no clear D gene. Germline V gene data show CDR1 as DFQATT and CDR2 as SNEGSKA (reference sequence). V was pared by 3 bases and J by 4 bases, with 8 bases between. This CDR3 is 12 amino acids long. The CDR3 DNA sequence: TGCAGTGCTAGTGCGTCGGCAGATACGCAGTATTTT. This gives the protein CSASASADTQYF.

The table lists this clonotype with a count of one. The chain carries TRBV12-3 or TRBV12-4 and TRBJ2-7; D is possibly TRBD2 (6 bases). V lost 8 bases, J lost 2 bases, and 19 bases lay in between. The CDR3 is 15 residues long. The CDR3 nucleotides are TGTGCCAGCTCCTTGGGGGGAGTAAGGACCTACGAGCAGTACTTC. Amino acid sequence: CASSLGGVRTYEQYF.

CDR3 coding DNA: TGCAGTGCTGACTTTGGCACTGAAGCTTTCTTT. It specifies CSADFGTEAFF. This chain links TRBV20-1 with TRBJ1-1; D gene unclear. The germline V gene has CDR1 DFQATT and CDR2 SNEGSKA (reference sequence). This CDR3 has 11 residues. The germline V and J ends were trimmed by 5 bases and 4 bases, with 8 bases remaining between them.

This chain links TRBV5-4 with TRBJ1-2; D might be TRBD1 (5 bases). CDR3 length: 14 amino acids. Trimming cost V 3 bases and J 5 bases, with 14 bases left between them. Germline CDR1 SGHNT, CDR2 YYREEE (reference sequence). This chain's CDR3 is CASSSQTASYGYTF. The CDR3 DNA sequence: TGTGCCAGCAGCTCCCAGACAGCCTCATATGGCTACACCTTC.

The chain links TRBV3-1 to TRBJ2-3; D gene unclear. Trimming shortened V by 0 bases and J by 6 bases, and 13 bases separated the two germline ends. The CDR3 has 15 residues. Germline loops: CDR1 LGHDT, CDR2 YNNKEL (reference sequence). Here the CDR3 DNA reads TGTGCCAGCAGCCAAGACCAGGCCCCCGGGGATACGCAGTATTTT. Residues: CASSQDQAPGDTQYF.

V is TRBV20-1 and J is TRBJ1-5; D ambiguous. The germline V gene encodes CDR1 DFQATT and CDR2 SNEGSKA (reference sequence). The CDR3 has 14 amino acids. Trimming shortened V by 3 bases and J by 3 bases, and 12 bases separated the two germline ends. CDR3 sequence: CSASERRHNQPQHF. For the CDR3, the DNA is TGCAGTGCTAGCGAAAGACGGCACAATCAGCCCCAGCATTTT.

The J gene is TRBJ1-1, the V gene TRBV12-3 or TRBV12-4; 8 positions agree with TRBD1. The CDR3 runs to 13 residues. J was trimmed by 1 base and V by 6 bases; bases with no gene match: 1. Written as DNA, the CDR3 is TGTGCCAGCAGGACAGGGGAGAACACTGAAGCTTTCTTT. It yields the protein CASRTGENTEAFF.

V gene TRBV30 combines with J gene TRBJ2-5; D perhaps matches TRBD1 (5 bases). V lost 4 bases to trimming and J lost 2 bases, with 17 bases between them. This CDR3 spans 15 amino acids. The germline V gene encodes CDR1 GTSNPN and CDR2 SVGIG (reference sequence). Here the CDR3 DNA reads TGTGCCTGGAATCCAGGACAAAACCTACAAGAGACCCAGTACTTC. Its translation: CAWNPGQNLQETQYF.

The chain has TRBV3-1 and TRBJ2-1; D is unclear. Germline CDR1 reads LGHDT; CDR2 reads YNNKEL (reference sequence). This CDR3 has 15 amino acids. The germline V and J ends were trimmed by 1 base and 0 bases, with 7 bases remaining between them. The chain's CDR3 is CASSQVPGSYNEQFF. CDR3 in DNA: TGTGCCAGCAGCCAAGTTCCGGGCTCCTACAATGAGCAGTTCTTC.

The rearrangement joins TRBV6-5 to TRBJ1-5; possibly TRBD1 for D (5 bases). The germline V gene has CDR1 MNHEY and CDR2 SVGAGI. This CDR3 contains 13 residues. The ends were cut back, 2 bases at V and 4 bases at J, with 6 bases in the middle. The CDR3 spells CASSYQGNQPQHF. CDR3 DNA: TGTGCCAGCAGTTACCAGGGAAATCAGCCCCAGCATTTT.

The genes are TRBV7-8 and TRBJ1-5; 7 positions match TRBD1. This CDR3 has 15 amino acids. Germline lookup yields CDR1 SGHVS and CDR2 FQNEAQ. V was pared by 5 bases and J by 3 bases, with 7 bases of the junction left unmatched. The CDR3 DNA sequence: TGTGCCAGCAGCCAGGCGACAGGGAACAATCAGCCCCAGCATTTT. Its translation: CASSQATGNNQPQHF.

The chain is built from TRBV2 and TRBJ1-2; D uncertain. Germline assignment: CDR1 SNHLY and CDR2 FYNNEI. This CDR3 has 13 residues. Trimming stripped 5 bases from V and 5 bases from J, with 12 bases between. The CDR3 loop is CASSNSIVYGYTF. The CDR3 DNA sequence: TGTGCCAGCAGTAACAGCATTGTGTATGGCTACACCTTC. Full variable domain (outside the CDR3, taken from reference TRBV2 and TRBJ1-2): EPEVTQTPSHQVTQMGQEVILRCVPISNHLYFYWYRQILGQKVEFLVSFYNNEISEKSEIFDDQFSVERPDGSNFTLKIRSTKLEDSAMYFCASSNSIVYGYTFGSGTRLTVV.

The V and J genes are TRBV20-1 and TRBJ1-5; D gene unclear. Germline V CDR1 and CDR2: DFQATT, SNEGSKA (reference sequence). Trimming left V 5 bases short and J 6 bases short, with 8 bases between. This CDR3 has 11 residues. The CDR3 region is CSAGGFQPQHF. The CDR3 nucleotides are TGCAGTGCTGGCGGGTTTCAGCCCCAGCATTTT.

This chain connects TRBV5-1 to TRBJ1-1; D call uncertain. The CDR3 is 14 amino acids. The germline V gene encodes CDR1 SGHRS and CDR2 YFSETQ. The germline V and J ends were trimmed by 0 bases and 0 bases, with 6 bases remaining between them. Here the CDR3 reads CASSLDVMNTEAFF. Written as DNA, the CDR3 is TGCGCCAGCAGCTTGGATGTAATGAACACTGAAGCTTTCTTT.

The CDR3 here is CASSIGVAGNQETQYF. DNA of the CDR3: TGTGCCAGTAGTATAGGGGTAGCGGGGAACCAAGAGACCCAGTACTTC. The chain joins TRBV19 to TRBJ2-5; 8 nucleotides agree with TRBD2. Losses at the gene ends were 1 base for V and 0 bases for J; bases not matched to a gene: 4. This CDR3 spans 16 amino acids. Germline CDR1 reads LNHDA; CDR2 reads SQIVND (reference sequence). The whole variable domain, filled in from reference TRBV19 and TRBJ2-5, reads DGGITQSPKYLFRKEGQNVTLSCEQNLNHDAMYWYRQDPGQGLRLIYYSQIVNDFQKGDIAEGYSVSREKKESFPLTVTSAQKNPTAFYLCASSIGVAGNQETQYFGPGTRLLVL.

This chain links TRBV4-2 with TRBJ2-3; D is unresolved. Trimming took 1 base from V and 5 from J, leaving 10 bases between them. This CDR3 spans 14 amino acids. Germline V gene sequence: CDR1 LGHNA, CDR2 YNFKEQ. In DNA, the CDR3 is TGTGCCAGCAGCCAAGCTGGGTCCAAAGATACGCAGTATTTT. It encodes CASSQAGSKDTQYF.

The rearrangement links TRBV20-1 to TRBJ2-1; 11 bases line up with TRBD1. The germline gives CDR1 DFQATT, CDR2 SNEGSKA (reference sequence). This CDR3 has 15 residues. V shed 1 base, J shed 4 bases, and the junction held 3 bases outside the gene matches. The CDR3 DNA is TGCAGTGCTAGAGCCGGGACAGGGGGTTACAATGAGCAGTTCTTC. Its translation: CSARAGTGGYNEQFF.

This clonotype was seen a handful of times. The chain carries TRBV20-1 and TRBJ1-1; no definite D call. Trimming stripped 3 bases from V and 2 bases from J, with 7 bases between. The CDR3 spans 12 residues. Germline CDR1 is DFQATT and CDR2 is SNEGSKA (reference sequence). In DNA form, the CDR3 reads TGCAGTGCTAGGCGCAGAAACACTGAAGCTTTCTTT. It yields the protein CSARRRNTEAFF.

The rearrangement links TRBV7-9 to TRBJ2-6; D remains ambiguous. The V gene's germline CDR1 is SEHNR and CDR2 FQNEAQ (reference sequence). The CDR3 covers 13 residues. The germline V and J ends were trimmed by 10 bases and 1 base, with 8 bases remaining between them. This chain's CDR3 is CATDESGANVLTF. CDR3 nucleotide sequence: TGTGCCACAGATGAATCTGGGGCCAACGTCCTGACTTTC.